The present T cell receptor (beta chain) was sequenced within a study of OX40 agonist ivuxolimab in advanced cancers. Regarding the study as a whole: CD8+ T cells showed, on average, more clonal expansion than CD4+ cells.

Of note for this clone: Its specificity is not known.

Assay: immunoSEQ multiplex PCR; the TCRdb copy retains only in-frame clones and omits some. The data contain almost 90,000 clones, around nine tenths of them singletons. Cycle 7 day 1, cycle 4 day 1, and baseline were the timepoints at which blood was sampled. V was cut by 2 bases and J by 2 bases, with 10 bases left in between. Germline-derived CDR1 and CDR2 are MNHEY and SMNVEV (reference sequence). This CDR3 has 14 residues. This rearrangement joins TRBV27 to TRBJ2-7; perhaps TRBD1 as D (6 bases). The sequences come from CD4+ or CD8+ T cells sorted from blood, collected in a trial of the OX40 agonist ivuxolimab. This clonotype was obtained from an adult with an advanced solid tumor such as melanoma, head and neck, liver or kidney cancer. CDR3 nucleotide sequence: TGTGCCAGCAGTTTAAACAGGGTAACCTACGAGCAGTACTTC. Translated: CASSLNRVTYEQYF.